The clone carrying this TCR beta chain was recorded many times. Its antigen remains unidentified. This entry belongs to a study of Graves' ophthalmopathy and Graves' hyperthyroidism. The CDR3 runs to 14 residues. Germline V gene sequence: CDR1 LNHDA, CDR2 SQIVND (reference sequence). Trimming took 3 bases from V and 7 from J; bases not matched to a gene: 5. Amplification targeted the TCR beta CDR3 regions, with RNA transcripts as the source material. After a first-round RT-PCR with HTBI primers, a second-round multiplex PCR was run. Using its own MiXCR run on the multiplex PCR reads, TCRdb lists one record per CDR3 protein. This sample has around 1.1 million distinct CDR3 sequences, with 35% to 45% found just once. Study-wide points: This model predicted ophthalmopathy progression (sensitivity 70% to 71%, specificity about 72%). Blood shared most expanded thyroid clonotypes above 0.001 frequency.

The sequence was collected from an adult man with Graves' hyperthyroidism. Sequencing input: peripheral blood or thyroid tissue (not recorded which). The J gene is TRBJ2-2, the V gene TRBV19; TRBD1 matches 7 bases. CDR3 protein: CASSITGVIGELFF. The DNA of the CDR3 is TGTGCCAGTAGTATCACAGGGGTTATCGGGGAGCTGTTTTTT.